This TCR beta chain was documented in a study of blood T cell repertoires in COVID-19. The table came from immunoSEQ multiplex PCR; TCRdb's copy has only in-frame clones and leaves some out. Counted here are approximately 490,000 clones, less than 90% occurring once; the ten biggest clones make up 8% to 9.5%. V was shortened by 1 base and J by 2 bases, with 8 bases between the two germline ends. The CDR3 has 16 residues. Germline CDR1 KGHDR, CDR2 SFDVKD. The genes are TRBV24-1 and TRBJ1-6, with D tentatively TRBD1 (5 bases). The sample consisted of PBMCs or T cells enriched from blood (not recorded which). The clonotype originates from a woman in her sixties who had recovered from COVID-19. As DNA, the CDR3 is TGTGCCACCAGTGATTTAGGCAGGGCCTATAATTCACCCCTCCACTTT. Its translation: CATSDLGRAYNSPLHF.